The T cell receptor beta chain under discussion was sequenced for a study of identical twins. V lost 2 bases, J lost 1 base, and 11 bases lay in between. The CDR3 extends over 16 amino acids. Germline lookup yields CDR1 SEHNR and CDR2 FQNEAQ (reference sequence). In this sample, this clonotype turned up many times. As yet, its antigen is unknown. It was template switching that added a universal primer site, and there were unique molecular identifiers on the cDNA. MiXCR was run by TCRdb on the 5' RACE reads, yielding one entry per CDR3 protein. Of around 530,000 distinct CDR3 sequences in the sample, 13% to 15% are singletons; the top ten hold 0.35% to 0.45%. Study conclusions and caveats: For out-of-frame beta sequences, excess twin sharing was weaker. Among monozygotic twins, out-of-frame TCR alpha sharing exceeded what models predicted.

Each donor was a healthy Caucasian. The data also belong to a second study, concerning yellow fever vaccine responses in identical twins.

The chain uses TRBV7-9 and TRBJ2-2, with D perhaps TRBD2 (6 bases). This TCR was recovered from a woman under 30 in good health. Source material: CD4+ T cells sorted from blood. CDR3 bases: TGTGCCAGCAGCTTACCCTACGGGGGGAACACCGGGGAGCTGTTTTTT. Residues: CASSLPYGGNTGELFF. Based on the CDR3 plus reference TRBV7-9 and TRBJ2-2, the full variable domain is DTGVSQNPRHKITKRGQNVTFRCDPISEHNRLYWYRQTLGQGPEFLTYFQNEAQLEKSRLLSDRFSAERPKGSFSTLEIQRTEQGDSAMYLCASSLPYGGNTGELFFGEGSRLTVL.